The TCR beta chain under discussion was sequenced for a study of human T cells and chemical hapten exposure. This clonotype was seen a few times. The antigen remains undetermined. Extraction of total RNA was performed on unfractionated whole blood. TCRdb analysed the 5' RACE reads with MiXCR anew, one entry per CDR3 protein. The data contain 95,000 to 120,000 distinct CDR3 sequences, approximately 20% of them singletons. Points from the study as a whole: DPC sensitization did not alter TCRs above 1 in 1000 frequency.

The ends were cut back, 4 bases at V and 4 bases at J, with 13 bases in the middle. The germline V gene has CDR1 MDHEN and CDR2 SYDVKM. This CDR3 is 15 amino acids long. This TCR came from a human donor in good health. The chain carries TRBV28 and TRBJ2-2; D unclear. CDR3 residues: CASSSPPVGTGELFF. In DNA form, the CDR3 reads TGTGCCAGCAGTTCCCCTCCGGTGGGCACCGGGGAGCTGTTTTTT.